This T cell receptor (beta chain) is from a study of blood T cell repertoires in COVID-19. On the study more broadly: PBMCs, B-cell-depleted T cells, or T cells were the source of the cDNA or gDNA that made up the material.

Study processing details: Quantification of nucleated cells was approximated via reference gene primer amplification. Method: immunoSEQ multiplex PCR; TCRdb's copy keeps in-frame clones and lacks some. V and J calls plus clone size are reproduced from that table; the DNA served to infer D and trimming. The data show about 350,000 clones, approximately 91% seen once. V was trimmed by 5 bases and J by 3 bases, leaving 11 bases between them. Germline CDR1 and CDR2: PRHDT and FYEKMQ (reference sequence). The CDR3 has 14 amino acids. In this sample, this clone turned up a few times. Sequencing was performed on peripheral blood. This sequence originates from a woman aged 70-85 years with COVID-19, enrolled during active disease. V usage is TRBV13 and J usage is TRBJ2-4; D possibly corresponds to TRBD1 (5 bases). CDR3 protein: CASSQRQYKNIQYF. CDR3 bases: TGTGCCAGCAGCCAGCGACAGTACAAAAACATTCAGTACTTC.